Following are 14 T cell receptor beta chains from one sample sequenced in a study of T cell repertoires in cytomegalovirus infection. TCRdb reprocessed the reads via MiXCR and lists one record per CDR3 protein. The repertoire has some 920,000 distinct CDR3 sequences, about a third of them found once; the top ten carry around 15%. Their antigens remain unidentified. The source was cultured CD8+ T cells from PBMCs, collected from culture after CMV antigen stimulation. All receptors derive from a human donor in good health (CMV status not recorded). Some clones in this sample may be carry-over from other donors' samples.

The chain couples TRBV5-8 to TRBJ2-3, with 10 positions matching TRBD2. The V and J ends lost 1 base and 5 bases, in that order; junction bases with no gene match: 7. Germline lookup yields CDR1 SGHTS and CDR2 YDEGEE. This CDR3 is built from 16 residues. As DNA, the CDR3 is TGTGCCAGCAGCTTGCTCTCTAGCGGGGGCCAAGATACGCAGTATTTT. Encoded protein: CASSLLSSGGQDTQYF. Combining the CDR3 with reference TRBV5-8 and TRBJ2-3 gives the whole variable domain EAGVTQSPTHLIKTRGQQATLRCSPISGHTSVYWYQQALGLGLQFLLWYDEGEERNRGNFPPRFSGRQFPNYSSELNVNALELEDSALYLCASSLLSSGGQDTQYFGPGTRLTVL.

Many counts were recorded for this clonotype. V is TRBV7-6 and J is TRBJ1-1; a weak D match, TRBD1 (6 bases). The CDR3 loop spans 16 amino acids. Trimming shortened V by 4 bases and J by 4 bases, and 19 bases separated the two germline ends. Germline V gene sequence: CDR1 SGHVS, CDR2 FNYEAQ. In DNA, the CDR3 is TGTGCCAGCAGCTCCTCAACCGGGGGCCTGAGCACTGAAGCTTTCTTT. Translation: CASSSSTGGLSTEAFF.

This clonotype has a handful of counts. V is TRBV6-5 and J is TRBJ2-7; 9 nucleotides agree with TRBD1. Germline CDR1 is MNHEY and CDR2 is SVGAGI. There are 14 residues in the CDR3. Trimming removed 4 bases from V and 3 bases from J; junction bases left unmatched: 4. The CDR3 spells CASSSVDRGYEQYV. CDR3 DNA sequence: TGTGCCAGCAGTTCGGTGGACAGGGGCTACGAGCAGTACGTC.

V is TRBV19 and J is TRBJ2-1; D might be TRBD1 (7 bases). V lost 3 bases to trimming and J lost 10 bases, with 25 bases between them. CDR1 and CDR2 from the germline V gene are LNHDA and SQIVND (reference sequence). The CDR3 totals 17 residues. This chain's CDR3 is CASSISSSEGALGEQFF. The CDR3 coding sequence is TGTGCCAGTAGTATTTCATCTAGCGAGGGGGCCCTAGGAGAGCAGTTCTTC.

The V and J genes are TRBV7-3 and TRBJ1-2; D is unresolved. Trimming removed 4 bases at V and 7 bases at J, with 22 bases between. This CDR3 has 16 residues. From germline, CDR1 is SGHTA and CDR2 FQGTGA. The CDR3 nucleotides read TGTGCCAGCAGCTCCTCCGCGGAAGGAAGAACGGGTGGCTACACCTTC. Translating it yields CASSSSAEGRTGGYTF.

The genes are TRBV10-3 and TRBJ2-3, with a weak D call TRBD2 (6 bases). The germline V gene has CDR1 ENHRY and CDR2 SYGVKD. V lost 6 bases, J lost 1 base, and 20 bases lay in between. The CDR3 runs 17 residues. The CDR3: CAIRALYHGGRTDTQYF. The CDR3 DNA reads as TGTGCCATCAGGGCCCTCTACCACGGGGGACGCACAGATACGCAGTATTTT.

The table lists this clonotype with many counts. The CDR3 DNA is TGTGCCAGCAGTTACGACAGTCTGAACACTGAAGCTTTCTTT. Its translation: CASSYDSLNTEAFF. The chain carries TRBV6-5 and TRBJ1-1, with a tentative D call TRBD1 (5 bases). This CDR3 contains 14 residues. From germline, CDR1 is MNHEY and CDR2 SVGAGI. Trimming pared 2 bases from V and 0 bases from J, leaving 7 bases between.

The chain has TRBV19 and TRBJ1-5; 11 bases fit TRBD1. CDR1 LNHDA and CDR2 SQIVND come from the germline V gene (reference sequence). The CDR3 runs 15 residues. J lost 3 bases, V lost 11 bases, and 9 bases had no gene match. The CDR3 spells CAVWDRGALNQPQHF. The CDR3 DNA sequence: TGTGCCGTCTGGGACAGGGGGGCCCTCAATCAGCCCCAGCATTTT.

V is TRBV24-1 and J is TRBJ2-2; D gene unclear. Germline V CDR1 and CDR2: KGHDR, SFDVKD. Trimming removed 0 bases from V and 7 bases from J, with 2 bases in between. The CDR3 loop spans 12 amino acids. The CDR3 loop is CATSDLSGELFF. CDR3 in DNA: TGTGCCACCAGTGATTTGAGCGGGGAGCTGTTTTTT.

This clonotype has a handful of counts. The CDR3 here is CASRRTGRVETQYF. CDR3 coding DNA: TGTGCCAGCAGAAGGACAGGGCGGGTGGAGACCCAGTACTTC. The chain recombines TRBV27 with TRBJ2-5; 8 bases line up with TRBD1. Unmatched junction bases numbered 8, after V lost 6 bases and J lost 5 bases. The CDR3 spans 14 residues. Germline V gives CDR1 MNHEY, CDR2 SMNVEV (reference sequence).

A remark on this clonotype: A read error may be the cause here, since a much bigger clone is one base away. The chain uses TRBV7-4 and TRBJ2-7, with D perhaps matching TRBD1 (6 bases). Germline V lookup: CDR1 SGHVT, CDR2 SQSDAQ. The CDR3 contains 15 residues. The CDR3 loop reads CVSTQGQGASYEQYF. DNA for the CDR3: TGTGTCAGCACCCAGGGGCAGGGCGCCTCCTACGAGCAGTACTTC.

The chain joins TRBV7-2 to TRBJ2-7; TRBD2 might be the D (6 bases). V lost 4 bases to trimming and J lost 4 bases, with 11 bases between them. The germline V gene encodes CDR1 SGHTA and CDR2 FQGNSA. This CDR3 has 13 amino acids. CDR3: CASSSVRGYEQYV. The DNA for the CDR3 is TGTGCCAGCAGCTCGGTCCGGGGGTACGAGCAGTACGTC.

The rearrangement links TRBV10-3 to TRBJ2-1; D perhaps matches TRBD2 (5 bases). The CDR3 sequence is 16 residues long. Trimming cost V 10 bases and J 4 bases, with 23 bases left between them. Germline V gene data show CDR1 as ENHRY and CDR2 as SYGVKD. The CDR3 region is CATRRPEDSQYNEQFF. CDR3 nucleotide sequence: TGTGCCACCAGACGTCCGGAGGACTCCCAATACAATGAGCAGTTCTTC.

The chain combines TRBV25-1 with TRBJ2-2; D is unresolved. CDR1 and CDR2 (germline): MGHDK, SYGVNS. V gave up 2 bases and J gave up 4 bases, with 11 bases separating them. CDR3 length: 15 residues. CDR3 nucleotides: TGTGCCAGCAGTGAAAGAGTAACCAGCACCGGGGAGCTGTTTTTT. Protein: CASSERVTSTGELFF.